The 29 T cell receptor beta chains reported below all come from one sample, sequenced in a study of blood T cells in healthy people across ages. Primers used in a second PCR of about 7 to 11 cycles were a sample-barcoded 5' primer and a J-beta primer mix. In TCRdb, the 5' RACE reads were re-called with MiXCR into one record per CDR3 protein. The sample includes roughly 500,000 distinct CDR3 sequences, approximately 25% of them seen just once. The same sample was also studied in work on T cells of mothers and their children.

Sequenced: blood. The source is a boy between 10 and 17 years old in good health.

This clonotype was counted at least ten times. V is TRBV28 and J is TRBJ2-4; D is uncertain. The germline V gene encodes CDR1 MDHEN and CDR2 SYDVKM. This CDR3 is built from 16 residues. Trimming stripped 6 bases from V and 0 bases from J, with 15 bases between. In nucleotides, the CDR3 is TGTGCCAGCAGCACGAGCGAGACGTTAGCCAAAAACATTCAGTACTTC. Translation: CASSTSETLAKNIQYF. Full variable domain (outside the CDR3, taken from reference TRBV28 and TRBJ2-4): DVKVTQSSRYLVKRTGEKVFLECVQDMDHENMFWYRQDPGLGLRLIYFSYDVKMKEKGDIPEGYSVSREKKERFSLILESASTNQTSMYLCASSTSETLAKNIQYFGAGTRLSVL.

The V gene is TRBV10-2, the J gene TRBJ2-3; TRBD2 agrees at 8 bases. The CDR3 is 15 amino acids. The V gene's germline CDR1 is WSHSY and CDR2 SAAADI. Trimming cost V 0 bases and J 5 bases; bases outside gene matches: 4. The DNA of the CDR3 is TGCGCCAGCAGTGAGTCTAGCGGGATGGAAGATACGCAGTATTTT. Encoded protein: CASSESSGMEDTQYF.

The chain is built from TRBV12-3 or TRBV12-4 and TRBJ2-7, with D perhaps matching TRBD1 (6 bases). With 7 bases removed from V and 1 base from J, the gap between germline ends came to 14 bases. The CDR3 spans 14 residues. The CDR3 DNA reads TGTGCCAGCACCCCTCCTACAGGGTCCTACGAGCAGTACTTC. Translation gives CASTPPTGSYEQYF.

This clonotype was observed a handful of times. This chain connects TRBV7-3 to TRBJ2-2, with 10 positions matching TRBD2. Germline CDR1 reads SGHTA; CDR2 reads FQGTGA. CDR3 length: 18 residues. V trimming: 5 bases; J trimming: 7 bases; junction bases outside the gene matches: 16. CDR3 sequence (DNA): TGTGCCAGCAGCGCCCAACTAGCGGGGACCGCCGGGAGCGGGGAGCTGTTTTTT. Residues: CASSAQLAGTAGSGELFF.

This clonotype was recorded a few times. The genes are TRBV5-5 and TRBJ1-3, with 7 bases identical to TRBD1. The germline V gene has CDR1 SGHKS and CDR2 YYEKEE (reference sequence). The V segment lost 4 bases and the J segment 0 bases; nucleotides outside the gene matches: 7. CDR3 length: 16 residues. The chain's CDR3 is CASSAWTGVSGNTIYF. For the CDR3, the DNA is TGTGCCAGCAGCGCGTGGACAGGCGTCTCTGGAAACACCATATATTTT.

The rearrangement uses TRBV10-3 and TRBJ2-2, with 9 nucleotides matching TRBD1. The CDR3 has 14 residues. Trimming removed 2 bases from V and 6 bases from J; junction bases left unmatched: 1. Looked up from germline, CDR1 is ENHRY and CDR2 is SYGVKD. CDR3 in DNA: TGTGCCATCAGTGAGGACAGGGGGTCCGGGGAGCTGTTTTTT. Amino acids: CAISEDRGSGELFF.

The chain joins TRBV2 to TRBJ2-4; TRBD2 might be the D (5 bases). CDR3 length: 15 residues. V lost 2 bases, J lost 3 bases, and 11 bases lay in between. Germline CDR1 is SNHLY and CDR2 is FYNNEI. In DNA form, the CDR3 reads TGTGCCAGCAGTGAACCCCAACGGGGCAAAAACATTCAGTACTTC. Translating gives CASSEPQRGKNIQYF.

The rearrangement joins TRBV20-1 to TRBJ2-2; 7 bases agree with TRBD1. The CDR3 has 13 residues. Germline CDR1 is DFQATT and CDR2 is SNEGSKA (reference sequence). J was trimmed by 8 bases and V by 5 bases; bases with no gene match: 8. The CDR3 sequence is CSAVQGNTGELFF. For the CDR3, the DNA is TGCAGTGCTGTACAGGGGAATACTGGGGAGCTGTTTTTT.

This clonotype turned up a few times. The chain combines TRBV11-2 with TRBJ2-3, with D perhaps matching TRBD2 (6 bases). The germline gives CDR1 SGHAT, CDR2 FQNNGV. The V end lost 3 bases, the J end lost 0 bases, and 10 bases lay between the germline ends. CDR3 length: 15 amino acids. In DNA form, the CDR3 reads TGTGCCAGCAGCTTGGCTAGCGTGAGCACAGATACGCAGTATTTT. It specifies CASSLASVSTDTQYF.

This clonotype was seen only once. The chain has TRBV9 and TRBJ2-2, with a possible D match to TRBD2 (6 bases). Germline CDR1 and CDR2: SGDLS and YYNGEE. The V gene lost 0 bases and the J gene lost 6 bases, with 9 bases spanning the gap. The CDR3 sequence is 14 residues long. CDR3 nucleotide sequence: TGTGCCAGCAGCGTAGGGGAGCGGGCCGGGGAGCTGTTTTTT. This gives the protein CASSVGERAGELFF.

The chain has TRBV6-2 or TRBV6-3 and TRBJ1-1; 7 nucleotides match TRBD1. V dropped 4 bases and J dropped 7; count of bases not matched to a gene: 0. Germline CDR1 MNHEY, CDR2 SVGEGT. This CDR3 has 11 residues. The CDR3 DNA reads TGTGCCAGCAGTTGGGACAGTGAAGCTTTCTTT. Its translation is CASSWDSEAFF.

The J gene is TRBJ2-1, the V gene TRBV6-5; 7 bases map to TRBD1. The CDR3 extends over 13 amino acids. The germline gives CDR1 MNHEY, CDR2 SVGAGI. The J segment lost 3 bases and the V segment lost 6 bases, leaving 2 bases of the junction unmatched. The CDR3 loop is CASSAGGYNEQFF. CDR3 DNA: TGTGCCAGCAGCGCAGGGGGCTACAATGAGCAGTTCTTC.

Concerning this clonotype itself: The CDR3 end shows no conserved phenylalanine or tryptophan, and so a read error is likely. The V call is TRBV29-1, the J call TRBJ1-2; D call uncertain. Germline assignment: CDR1 SQVTM and CDR2 ANQGSEA. V shed 6 bases and J shed 6 bases, with 11 bases lying between them. The CDR3 loop spans 11 amino acids. DNA for the CDR3: TGCAGCGTCGTCTCCGAGAATGGCTACACCTAC. Its translation: CSVVSENGYTY.

The V and J genes are TRBV7-2 and TRBJ2-2, with D hard to call. This CDR3 is built from 15 residues. V lost 3 bases and J 0 bases, leaving 8 bases between the germline ends. Germline CDR1 reads SGHTA; CDR2 reads FQGNSA. CDR3 region: CASSLAETNTGELFF. The DNA of the CDR3 is TGTGCCAGCAGCTTGGCAGAGACGAACACCGGGGAGCTGTTTTTT.

This sequence joins TRBV11-2 and TRBJ2-5; 14 bases match TRBD2. V was pared by 6 bases and J by 1 base, with 1 base of the junction left unmatched. Germline V gene sequence: CDR1 SGHAT, CDR2 FQNNGV. This CDR3 spans 15 amino acids. For the CDR3, the DNA is TGTGCCAGCAGGACTAGCGGGGGGGGCCAAGAGACCCAGTACTTC. Protein: CASRTSGGGQETQYF.

The genes are TRBV9 and TRBJ1-1; D unresolved. Germline V gene data show CDR1 as SGDLS and CDR2 as YYNGEE. The CDR3 has 15 residues. Trimming removed 3 bases from V and 3 bases from J, with 15 bases in between. The CDR3 region is CASSGTEALDTEAFF. CDR3 sequence (DNA): TGTGCCAGCAGCGGAACAGAGGCGTTGGACACTGAAGCTTTCTTT.

The chain employs TRBV7-3 and TRBJ2-2; no firm D call. There are 17 residues in the CDR3. The germline V gene encodes CDR1 SGHTA and CDR2 FQGTGA. Trimming cost V 2 bases and J 0 bases, with 13 bases left between them. The CDR3 here is CASSLAPARTNTGELFF. The DNA of the CDR3 is TGTGCCAGCAGCTTAGCCCCGGCTCGGACGAACACCGGGGAGCTGTTTTTT.

This clonotype was recorded a few times. The chain couples TRBV27 to TRBJ1-1; D uncertain. From germline, CDR1 is MNHEY and CDR2 SMNVEV (reference sequence). This CDR3 is 16 amino acids long. The V gene lost 0 bases and the J gene lost 0 bases, with 11 bases spanning the gap. Written as DNA, the CDR3 is TGTGCCAGCAGTTTATCTTTCCGCAGGCTGAACACTGAAGCTTTCTTT. This sequence encodes CASSLSFRRLNTEAFF.

The chain joins TRBV29-1 to TRBJ2-1, with TRBD2 matching 12 bases. Germline CDR1 SQVTM, CDR2 ANQGSEA. The CDR3 is 15 residues long. V gave up 7 bases and J gave up 8 bases; unmatched junction bases: 12. Here the CDR3 reads CSGGRLAGEGDEQFF. The CDR3 DNA follows: TGCAGCGGAGGGCGACTAGCGGGAGAAGGCGATGAGCAGTTCTTC.

This sequence joins TRBV12-3 or TRBV12-4 and TRBJ2-3; TRBD2 is a possible D gene (5 bases). The CDR3 totals 14 residues. V was trimmed by 3 bases and J by 2 bases, leaving 9 bases between them. CDR3 loop: CASSFRGITDTQYF. For the CDR3, the DNA is TGTGCCAGCAGTTTCCGGGGAATCACAGATACGCAGTATTTT.

This clonotype was counted between two and nine times. J is TRBJ2-2 and V is TRBV6-2 or TRBV6-3; 8 nucleotides match TRBD1. CDR3 size: 16 residues. Trimming removed 0 bases from V and 7 bases from J; junction bases left unmatched: 7. The germline V gene encodes CDR1 MNHEY and CDR2 SVGEGT. The CDR3 spells CASSYSGQGAGGELFF. The CDR3 DNA sequence: TGTGCCAGCAGTTACTCTGGTCAGGGGGCTGGCGGGGAGCTGTTTTTT.

CDR3 coding DNA: TGTGCCAGCAGCTGGAGTGGCGGGAGGGCGTACGAGCAGTACTTC. Amino acids: CASSWSGGRAYEQYF. J is TRBJ2-7 and V is TRBV21-1; TRBD2, the table's D call, was not compared with the DNA. TRBV21-1 corresponds to a pseudogene. The CDR3 has 15 amino acids.

V usage is TRBV2 and J usage is TRBJ1-4; D is unclear. This CDR3 region has 13 residues. The V gene lost 6 bases and the J gene lost 1 base, with 6 bases spanning the gap. The germline gives CDR1 SNHLY, CDR2 FYNNEI. CDR3 amino acids: CASRRGTNEKLFF. In DNA, the CDR3 is TGTGCCAGCAGGAGAGGAACTAATGAAAAACTGTTTTTT.

The J gene is TRBJ2-5, the V gene TRBV21-1; TRBD1, the table's D call, lacks a check against the DNA. The J call is doubtful: the DNA matches TRBJ2-7 better. TRBV21-1 is a documented pseudogene. The CDR3 runs to 14 residues. For the CDR3, the DNA is TGTGCCAGCAGCAAAGAGGACAGTTCCTACGAGCAGTACTTC. It specifies CASSKEDSSYEQYF.

This clonotype was counted many times. The CDR3 region is CASSLGQGAKGYTF. The CDR3 nucleotides are TGTGCCAGCAGTTTGGGACAGGGGGCGAAGGGCTACACCTTC. V gene TRBV12-3 or TRBV12-4 combines with J gene TRBJ1-2, with 12 bases identical to TRBD1. The CDR3 runs to 14 residues. V dropped 3 bases and J dropped 8; count of bases not matched to a gene: 4.

V usage is TRBV6-5 and J usage is TRBJ1-5; D unclear. Germline V gives CDR1 MNHEY, CDR2 SVGAGI. Trimming pared 5 bases from V and 0 bases from J, leaving 11 bases between. The CDR3 is made up of 15 amino acids. The chain's CDR3 is CASSPAVYSNQPQHF. The CDR3 DNA reads as TGTGCCAGCAGTCCCGCGGTGTATAGCAATCAGCCCCAGCATTTT.

This rearrangement joins TRBV20-1 to TRBJ1-1; D unclear. CDR3 length: 12 amino acids. Trimming pared 3 bases from V and 4 bases from J, leaving 9 bases between. Germline assignment: CDR1 DFQATT and CDR2 SNEGSKA (reference sequence). CDR3 amino acids: CSARYLSTEAFF. The DNA for the CDR3 is TGCAGTGCTAGGTATCTCTCCACTGAAGCTTTCTTT.

This chain links TRBV12-3 or TRBV12-4 with TRBJ1-2, with TRBD1 as a possible D gene (5 bases). V was trimmed by 7 bases and J by 5 bases, leaving 11 bases between them. The CDR3 runs 12 residues. CDR3 in amino acids: CASTQEGYGYTF. CDR3 bases: TGTGCCAGCACCCAGGAGGGGTATGGCTACACCTTC.

This clonotype was seen only a few times. The junction departs from the called germline gene at one end, perhaps through a read error. The chain uses TRBV12-3 or TRBV12-4 and TRBJ1-1; D ambiguous. This CDR3 is 13 amino acids long. DNA of the CDR3: TGTGCCAGCAATTTAGGTCTGACCACTGAAGCTTTCTTT. It is translated as CASNLGLTTEAFF.